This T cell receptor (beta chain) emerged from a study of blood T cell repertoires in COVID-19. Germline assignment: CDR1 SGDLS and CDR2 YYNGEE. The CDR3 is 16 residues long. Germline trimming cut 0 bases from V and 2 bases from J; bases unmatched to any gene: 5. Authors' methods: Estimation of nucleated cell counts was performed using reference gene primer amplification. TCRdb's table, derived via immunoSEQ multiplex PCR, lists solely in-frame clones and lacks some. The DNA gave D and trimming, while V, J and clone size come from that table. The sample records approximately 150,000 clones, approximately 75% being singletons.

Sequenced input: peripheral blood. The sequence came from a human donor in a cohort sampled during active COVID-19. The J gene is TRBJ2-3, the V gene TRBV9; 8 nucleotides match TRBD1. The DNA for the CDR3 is TGTGCCAGCAGCGTAGGCCCAGGGGGCGACACAGATACGCAGTATTTT. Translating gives CASSVGPGGDTDTQYF. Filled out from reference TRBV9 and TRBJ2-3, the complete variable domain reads DSGVTQTPKHLITATGQRVTLRCSPRSGDLSVYWYQQSLDQGLQFLIQYYNGEERAKGNILERFSAQQFPDLHSELNLSSLELGDSALYFCASSVGPGGDTDTQYFGPGTRLTVL.